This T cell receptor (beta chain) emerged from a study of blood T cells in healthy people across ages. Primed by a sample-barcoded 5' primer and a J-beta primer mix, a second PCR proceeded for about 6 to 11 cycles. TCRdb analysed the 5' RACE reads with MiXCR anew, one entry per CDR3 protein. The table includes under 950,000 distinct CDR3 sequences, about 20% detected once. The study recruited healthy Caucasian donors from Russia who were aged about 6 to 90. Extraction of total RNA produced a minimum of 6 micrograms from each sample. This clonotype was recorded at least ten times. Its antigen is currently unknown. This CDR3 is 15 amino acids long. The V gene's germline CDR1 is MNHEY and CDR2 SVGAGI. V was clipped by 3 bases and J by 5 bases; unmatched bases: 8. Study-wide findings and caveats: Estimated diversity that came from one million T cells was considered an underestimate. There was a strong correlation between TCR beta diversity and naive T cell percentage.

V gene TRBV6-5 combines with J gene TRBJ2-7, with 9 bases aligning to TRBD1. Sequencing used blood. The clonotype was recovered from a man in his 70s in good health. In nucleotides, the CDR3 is TGTGCCAGCAGTTATGGGACAGGGAGGAGCAACGAGCAGTACTTC. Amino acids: CASSYGTGRSNEQYF.